This entry concerns a single TCR beta chain. What this receptor recognizes is not known. No much larger clone is present one base from it, and per-base qualities are unavailable. These data are taken from a study of blood T cell repertoires in COVID-19 (dated by TCRdb to the early 2020s). About the full investigation: Samples from collaborators originated in the United States, Italy and Spain and spanned both the acute and convalescent phases of COVID-19. The prospective study material was composed of cDNA or gDNA derived from T cells, B-cell-depleted T cells, or PBMCs. Deeply sampled blood TCRbeta repertoires from subjects exposed to, actively infected with, or recovered from COVID-19 were included in the dataset. The repertoires were released in a freely available public database intended as a resource for research on the immune response to SARS-CoV-2. The samples were drawn from the first 160 participants of the ongoing ImmuneRACE study and from 1,254 subjects provided by 6 global collaborators. The sample metadata nearly always contained a de-identified subject ID, COVID-19 status, age in years and sex. Where HLA class I and class II types were available, the types were taken from metadata supplied by the sample provider, not from assay-based typing.

Whole blood was collected in K2EDTA tubes by collaborating institutions according to the institutions' own protocols. For TCRbeta analysis, collaborators shipped samples in one of three forms: frozen whole blood, isolated PBMCs, or DNA extracted from either of those sample types. TCRbeta CDR3 regions were amplified from genomic DNA by means of the immunoSEQ Assay, a bias-controlled multiplex PCR. In the authors' own workflow: Nucleated cell counts per sample were estimated from amplification of reference gene primers within the assay. Sequence reads were collapsed and filtered to measure the absolute abundance of every unique TCRbeta CDR3 rearrangement. For each sample, productive Simpson clonality was calculated by taking the square root of Simpson's diversity index across productive rearrangements. Drawn from immuneACCESS, this table holds only the in-frame rearrangements with V and J called that TCRdb kept. Clones are partly lost; checked studies trace under half to an unresolved V gene and leave the rest unexplained. V, J and clone size derive from that table, while D and trimming were established from the DNA sequence. In this sample the table shows 250,000 to 300,000 clones, around 85% of which occur a single time. The ten biggest clones cover approximately 11% of the sample.

V trim: 4 bases; J trim: 10 bases; unmatched bases: 7. CDR1 and CDR2 are drawn from the germline V gene: MGHRA, YSYEKL. From cysteine to phenylalanine, the CDR3 is 14 amino acids long. CDR3 DNA is the only sequence kept; it has 42 bases, read in frame from the first base. Beyond this particular receptor, the publication reports: Clinical and demographic metadata were provided uncurated, with the amount varying by source and participant.

This sequence originates from a woman between 65 and 79 years old with acute or convalescent COVID-19. The specimen was peripheral blood. The V gene is TRBV4-1 and the J gene is TRBJ1-6; TRBD1 agrees with 7 junctional bases. DNA sequence: TGCGCCAGCAGCCCTGTGGGGGGACAGTCACCCCTCCACTTT. Its translation reads: CASSPVGGQSPLHF.